A single sample gave rise to the 3 T cell receptor beta chains below, sequenced in a study of blood T cell repertoires in COVID-19. This table comes from immunoSEQ multiplex PCR, and its TCRdb copy is limited to in-frame clones, with some not included. The sample lists some 110,000 clones; 65% to 85% were seen once. The sequenced material came from PBMCs or T cells enriched from blood (not recorded which). The source of these receptors is a woman aged 30 to 39 who had recovered from COVID-19.

The V and J genes are TRBV6-5 and TRBJ2-7, with D perhaps TRBD2 (6 bases). In germline, CDR1 is MNHEY, CDR2 SVGAGI. The CDR3 is 15 amino acids. The ends were cut back, 7 bases at V and 7 bases at J, with 23 bases in the middle. CDR3 region: CASNRPGTPREEQYF. CDR3 DNA sequence: TGTGCCAGCAACCGACCCGGGACTCCCCGTGAGGAGCAGTACTTC.

This rearrangement joins TRBV5-1 to TRBJ2-2; D might be TRBD2 (5 bases). The CDR3 spans 13 residues. The V gene's germline CDR1 is SGHRS and CDR2 YFSETQ. V shed 3 bases and J shed 6 bases, with 9 bases lying between them. The CDR3 bases are TGCGCCAGCAGCTACCCGAGGGCCGGGGAGCTGTTTTTT. Its protein product is CASSYPRAGELFF.

This clone was counted between two and nine times. V and J are TRBV7-9 and TRBJ1-6; 7 nucleotides align to TRBD1. Germline V CDR1 and CDR2: SEHNR, FQNEAQ (reference sequence). This CDR3 spans 17 amino acids. The V and J ends lost 2 bases and 10 bases, in that order; junction bases with no gene match: 14. This CDR3 reads CASSLRPGQIQDSPLHF. CDR3 bases: TGTGCCAGCAGCTTAAGGCCGGGACAGATACAGGACTCACCCCTCCACTTT. The full variable domain, with the rest looked up from reference TRBV7-9 and TRBJ1-6, is DTGVSQNPRHKITKRGQNVTFRCDPISEHNRLYWYRQTLGQGPEFLTYFQNEAQLEKSRLLSDRFSAERPKGSFSTLEIQRTEQGDSAMYLCASSLRPGQIQDSPLHFGNGTRLTVT.